The clone carrying this T cell receptor beta chain is a singleton in its sample. Its antigen is as yet unknown. CDR1 and CDR2 from the germline V gene are SGHTA and FQGNSA. V shed 5 bases and J shed 6 bases, with 20 bases lying between them. This CDR3 region has 15 residues. This record comes from a study of cytomegalovirus exposure and HLA in healthy donors. Only in-frame clones appear in the TCRdb table, and some are missing; sequencing was by immunoSEQ multiplex PCR. The sample records 200,000 to 300,000 clones, about 87% being singletons. Separate from the roughly 720-subject first cohort, the roughly 120-subject validation cohort was the one that the donors belonged to. Study-level findings and limits: Specific recognition of CMV antigens was confirmed in vitro for a few chains (all CMV-associated).

The sample comprised PBMCs. This sequence joins TRBV7-2 and TRBJ2-7; the D gene is possibly TRBD1 (5 bases). The sequence derives from a man between 18 and 35 years old in good health and CMV-seronegative. The CDR3 DNA is TGTGCCAGCAGCCGCCCCGGTGGGCAGGGTCTCGAGCAGTACTTC. Its protein is CASSRPGGQGLEQYF.